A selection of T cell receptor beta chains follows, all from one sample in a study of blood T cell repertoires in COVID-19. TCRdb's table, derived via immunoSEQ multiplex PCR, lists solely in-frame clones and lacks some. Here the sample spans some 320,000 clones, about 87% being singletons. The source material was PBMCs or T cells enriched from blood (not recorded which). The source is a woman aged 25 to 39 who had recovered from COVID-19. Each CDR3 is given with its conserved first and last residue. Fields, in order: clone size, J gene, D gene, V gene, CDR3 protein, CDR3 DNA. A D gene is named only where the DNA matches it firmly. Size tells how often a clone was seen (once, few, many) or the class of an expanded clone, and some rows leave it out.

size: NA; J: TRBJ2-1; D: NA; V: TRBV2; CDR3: CASRGSSYNEQFF; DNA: TGTGCCAGCCGGGGGAGCTCCTACAATGAGCAGTTCTTC
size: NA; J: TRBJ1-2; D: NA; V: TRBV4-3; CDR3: CASSQGLTVYGYTF; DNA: TGCGCCAGCAGCCAAGGGTTGACAGTCTATGGCTACACCTTC
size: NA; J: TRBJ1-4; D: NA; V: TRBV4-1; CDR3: CASSQLIAQVGGWEKLFF; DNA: TGCGCCAGCAGCCAACTTATCGCTCAGGTCGGGGGTTGGGAAAAACTGTTTTTT
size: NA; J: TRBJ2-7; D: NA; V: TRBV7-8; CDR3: CASSLSAGASYEQYF; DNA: TGTGCCAGCAGCTTAAGCGCGGGGGCCTCCTACGAGCAGTACTTC
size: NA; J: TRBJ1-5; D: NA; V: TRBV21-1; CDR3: CASSKAGPIPHQPQHF; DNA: TGTGCCAGCAGCAAAGCTGGTCCTATCCCACATCAGCCCCAGCATTTT
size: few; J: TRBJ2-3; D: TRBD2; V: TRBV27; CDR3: CATRGGLAGGPSTDTQYF; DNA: TGTGCCACCAGGGGAGGACTAGCGGGGGGCCCGAGCACAGATACGCAGTATTTT
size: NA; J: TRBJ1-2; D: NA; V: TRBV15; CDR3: CATSDLLNYGYTF; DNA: TGTGCCACCAGCGACTTGCTAAACTATGGCTACACCTTC
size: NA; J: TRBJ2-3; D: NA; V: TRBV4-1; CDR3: CASSQDRGAADTQYF; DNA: TGCGCCAGCAGCCAAGACCGGGGGGCCGCAGATACGCAGTATTTT
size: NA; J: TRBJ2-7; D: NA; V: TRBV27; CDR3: CASSFSIGVYEQYF; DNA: TGTGCCAGCAGTTTCAGTATAGGAGTCTACGAGCAGTACTTC
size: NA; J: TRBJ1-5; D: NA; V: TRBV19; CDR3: CASSIGWALSNQPQHF; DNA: TGTGCCAGTAGTATTGGATGGGCACTGAGCAATCAGCCCCAGCATTTT
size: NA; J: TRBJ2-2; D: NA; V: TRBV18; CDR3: CASSPVQNTGELFF; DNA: TGTGCCAGCTCACCAGTTCAGAACACCGGGGAGCTGTTTTTT
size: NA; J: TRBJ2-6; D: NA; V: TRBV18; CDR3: CASSPYRATPSSSGANVLTF; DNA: TGTGCCAGCTCACCCTACAGGGCCACACCGTCAAGCTCTGGGGCCAACGTCCTGACTTTC
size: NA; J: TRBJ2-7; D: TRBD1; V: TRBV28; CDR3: CASRPPGQGRQYF; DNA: TGTGCCAGCAGACCTCCGGGACAGGGAAGGCAGTACTTC
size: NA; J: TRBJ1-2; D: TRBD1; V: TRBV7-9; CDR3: CASSRPWTGGHGGYTF; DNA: TGTGCCAGCAGCAGACCCTGGACAGGGGGCCATGGTGGCTACACCTTC
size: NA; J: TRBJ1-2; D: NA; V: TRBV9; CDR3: CASSVGQGGGYGYTF; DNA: TGTGCCAGCAGCGTAGGTCAGGGTGGAGGGTATGGCTACACCTTC
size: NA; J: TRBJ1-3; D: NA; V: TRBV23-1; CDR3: CASSQEPPSPLFGNTIYF; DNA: TGCGCCAGCAGTCAAGAGCCCCCGTCTCCGCTTTTTGGAAACACCATATATTTT
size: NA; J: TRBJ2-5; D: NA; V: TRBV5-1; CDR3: CASSLGGGTGQETQYF; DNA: TGCGCCAGCAGCTTGGGCGGAGGAACGGGGCAAGAGACCCAGTACTTC
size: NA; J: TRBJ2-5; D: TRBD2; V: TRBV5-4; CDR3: CASSHQLAGGLETQYF; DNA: TGTGCCAGCAGCCATCAACTAGCGGGGGGCCTTGAGACCCAGTACTTC
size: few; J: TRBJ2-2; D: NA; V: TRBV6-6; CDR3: CATSVLNTGELFF; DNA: TGTGCCACATCGGTGTTGAACACCGGGGAGCTGTTTTTT
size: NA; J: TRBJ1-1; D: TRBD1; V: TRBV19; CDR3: CASSLHGQGGTEAFF; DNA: TGTGCCAGTAGTCTTCACGGACAGGGAGGGACTGAAGCTTTCTTT
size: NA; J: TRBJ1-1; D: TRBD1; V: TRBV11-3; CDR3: CASSLTGGTEAFF; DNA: TGTGCCAGCAGCTTAACAGGGGGGACTGAAGCTTTCTTT
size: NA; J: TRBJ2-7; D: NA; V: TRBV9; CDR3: CASSVGSSSYEQYF; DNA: TGTGCCAGCAGCGTAGGTTCTAGCTCCTACGAGCAGTACTTC
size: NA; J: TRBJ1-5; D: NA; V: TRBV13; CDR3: CASSLGVGNQPQHF; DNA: TGTGCCAGCAGCTTGGGAGTGGGGAATCAGCCCCAGCATTTT
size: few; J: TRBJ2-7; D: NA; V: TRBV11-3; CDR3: CASSLDTPNEQYF; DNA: TGTGCCAGCAGCTTAGATACTCCGAACGAGCAGTACTTC
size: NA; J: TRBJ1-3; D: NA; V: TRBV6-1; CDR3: CASSEPGDPTKSGNTIYF; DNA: TGTGCCAGCAGTGAACCGGGGGACCCAACCAAATCTGGAAACACCATATATTTT
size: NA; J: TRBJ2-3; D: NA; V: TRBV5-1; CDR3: CASSAAGTRGDTQYF; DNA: TGCGCCAGCAGCGCCGCGGGCACCAGGGGAGATACGCAGTATTTT
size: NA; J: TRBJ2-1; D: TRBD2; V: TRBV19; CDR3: CASLSHSGGAKNEQFF; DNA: TGTGCCAGTCTTTCTCATAGCGGGGGGGCAAAAAATGAGCAGTTCTTC
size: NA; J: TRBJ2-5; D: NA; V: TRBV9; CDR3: CASSVAGSETQYF; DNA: TGTGCCAGCAGCGTAGCAGGTTCGGAGACCCAGTACTTC
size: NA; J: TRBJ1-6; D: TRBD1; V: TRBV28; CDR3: CASGKWDRLYSPLHF; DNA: TGTGCCAGCGGCAAATGGGACAGACTATACTCACCCCTCCACTTT
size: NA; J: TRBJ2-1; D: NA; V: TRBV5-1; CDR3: CASSLDVTYEQFF; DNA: TGCGCCAGCAGCTTGGACGTGACTTATGAGCAGTTCTTC
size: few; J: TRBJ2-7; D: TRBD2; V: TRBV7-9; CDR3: CASSSLAGGPYEQYF; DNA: TGTGCCAGCAGCTCGCTAGCGGGGGGCCCCTACGAGCAGTACTTC
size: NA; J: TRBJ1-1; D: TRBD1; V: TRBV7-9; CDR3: CASRRDRNTEAFF; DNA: TGTGCCAGCAGACGGGACAGGAACACTGAAGCTTTCTTT
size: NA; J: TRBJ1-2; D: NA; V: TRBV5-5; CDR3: CASSLQAYGYTF; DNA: TGTGCCAGCAGCTTACAGGCCTATGGCTACACCTTC
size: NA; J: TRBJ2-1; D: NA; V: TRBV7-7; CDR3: CASSPRGAGNEQFF; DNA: TGTGCCAGCAGCCCCCGCGGGGCCGGGAATGAGCAGTTCTTC
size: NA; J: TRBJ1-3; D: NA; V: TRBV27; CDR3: CASSLYIPEISGNTIYF; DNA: TGTGCCAGCAGTTTATATATCCCGGAGATCTCTGGAAACACCATATATTTT
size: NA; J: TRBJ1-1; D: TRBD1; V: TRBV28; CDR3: CASRRDRGQNTEAFF; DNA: TGTGCCAGCAGGCGGGACAGGGGGCAGAACACTGAAGCTTTCTTT
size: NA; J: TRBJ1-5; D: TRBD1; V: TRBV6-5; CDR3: CASSPDRAGQPQHF; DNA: TGTGCCAGCAGCCCCGACAGGGCGGGTCAGCCCCAGCATTTT
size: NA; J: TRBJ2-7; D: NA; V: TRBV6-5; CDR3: CASSSVPSEQYF; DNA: TGTGCCAGCAGTTCCGTCCCCTCCGAGCAGTACTTC
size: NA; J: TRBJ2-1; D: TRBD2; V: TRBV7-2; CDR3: CASSLVPSGEQEQFF; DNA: TGTGCCAGCAGCTTAGTACCTAGCGGGGAGCAAGAGCAGTTCTTC
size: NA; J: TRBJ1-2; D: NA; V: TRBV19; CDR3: CASSISGYGYTF; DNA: TGTGCCAGTAGTATATCGGGCTATGGCTACACCTTC
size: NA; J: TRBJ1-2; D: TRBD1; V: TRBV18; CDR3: CASSPGTGRGYTF; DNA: TGTGCCAGCTCGCCCGGGACAGGGCGCGGCTACACCTTC
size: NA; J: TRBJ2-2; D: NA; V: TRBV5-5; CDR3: CASRLDPTGELFF; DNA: TGTGCCAGCAGGCTAGATCCAACCGGGGAGCTGTTTTTT
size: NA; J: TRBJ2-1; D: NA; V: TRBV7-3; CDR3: CASSLPSTSYNEQFF; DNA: TGTGCCAGCAGCTTACCTAGTACCTCCTACAATGAGCAGTTCTTC
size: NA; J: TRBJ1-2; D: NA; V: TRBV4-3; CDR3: CASSQVAGASYGYTF; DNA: TGCGCCAGCAGCCAAGTAGCAGGGGCTAGCTATGGCTACACCTTC
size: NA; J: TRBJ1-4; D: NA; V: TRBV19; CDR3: CASSIDSGMDEKLFF; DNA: TGTGCCAGTAGTATAGATTCAGGGATGGACGAAAAACTGTTTTTT
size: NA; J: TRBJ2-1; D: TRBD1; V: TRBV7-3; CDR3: CASSLIKGAIYNEQFF; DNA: TGTGCCAGCAGCTTAATCAAGGGGGCGATTTACAATGAGCAGTTCTTC